This T cell receptor (beta chain) is from a study of molecular identifiers for immune sequencing clone quantification. Findings and limits, study-wide: In naive cells, clones above 20 RNA copies held under 1% of molecules, whereas in effector cells they held over 99%.

There are 13 residues in the CDR3. Germline CDR1 LNHDA, CDR2 SQIVND (reference sequence). For this clonotype: The antigen remains unidentified. An end of the junction differs from the germline gene, which may be a read error.

Methods described previously, with TCR primers listed, were used for bulk TCR libraries. Each CDR3 protein gets one entry after TCRdb re-called the PCR reads with MiXCR. In the table there are about half a million distinct CDR3 sequences, around 23% of which are singletons. The genes are TRBV19 and TRBJ2-7; weak D call: TRBD1 (6 bases). The sample consisted of naive CD8+ T cells from blood, with Jurkat cell RNA spiked in. Subset: FACS-sorted CD8+CD4-CCR7+CD45RA+ naive T cells. The clonotype originates from a human donor in good health. Some libraries in this study had Jurkat cell RNA spiked in. The CDR3 spells CASSMESRQVKDF. The DNA for the CDR3 is TGTGCCAGTAGTATGGAATCACGACAGGTAAAGGACTTC.